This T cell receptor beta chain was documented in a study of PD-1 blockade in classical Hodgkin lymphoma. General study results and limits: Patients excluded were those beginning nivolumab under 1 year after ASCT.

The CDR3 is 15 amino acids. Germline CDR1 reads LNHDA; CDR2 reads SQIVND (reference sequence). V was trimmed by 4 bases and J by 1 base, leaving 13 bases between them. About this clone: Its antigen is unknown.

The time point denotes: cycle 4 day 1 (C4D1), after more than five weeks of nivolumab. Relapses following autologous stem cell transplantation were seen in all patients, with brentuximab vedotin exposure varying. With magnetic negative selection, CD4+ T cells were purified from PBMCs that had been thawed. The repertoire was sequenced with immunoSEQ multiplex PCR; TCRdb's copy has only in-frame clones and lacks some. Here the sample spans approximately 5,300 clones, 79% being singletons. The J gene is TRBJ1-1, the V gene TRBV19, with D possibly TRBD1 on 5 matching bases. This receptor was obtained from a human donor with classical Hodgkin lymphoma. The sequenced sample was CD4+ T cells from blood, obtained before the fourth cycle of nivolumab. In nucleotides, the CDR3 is TGTGCCAGTAGTACCCCACGGGACGGGAACACTGAAGCTTTCTTT. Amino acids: CASSTPRDGNTEAFF.